This T cell receptor beta chain was found in a study of T cells expressing NK-cell markers. For the study at large: The TCR beta repertoires were obtained from sorted CD3+CD56+NKG2C+, CD3+CD56+NKG2C- and CD3+CD56-NKG2C+ T cells. Seven of the eight sequenced donors were HCMV-seropositive; one was seronegative.

What made the TCR beta cDNA was 5'RACE template switching with UMIs. TCRdb reworked the 5' RACE reads into one entry per CDR3 protein, no DNA. In all, the sample yields fewer than 550,000 distinct CDR3 sequences. Sequencing input: blood T cells: a sorted CD56 or NKG2C T cell subset, CD4+ or CD8+ T cells, or bulk PBMC T cells (not recorded which). This receptor was identified in a woman aged 45-65 years in good health.

The CDR3 loop is CATSREGSGRDTQYF. The genes are TRBV15 and TRBJ2-3; TCRdb gives TRBD2 as the D gene, but with no DNA this cannot be confirmed. The CDR3 is made up of 15 amino acids. Per the germline V gene, CDR1 is LNHNV and CDR2 is YYDKDF (reference sequence).